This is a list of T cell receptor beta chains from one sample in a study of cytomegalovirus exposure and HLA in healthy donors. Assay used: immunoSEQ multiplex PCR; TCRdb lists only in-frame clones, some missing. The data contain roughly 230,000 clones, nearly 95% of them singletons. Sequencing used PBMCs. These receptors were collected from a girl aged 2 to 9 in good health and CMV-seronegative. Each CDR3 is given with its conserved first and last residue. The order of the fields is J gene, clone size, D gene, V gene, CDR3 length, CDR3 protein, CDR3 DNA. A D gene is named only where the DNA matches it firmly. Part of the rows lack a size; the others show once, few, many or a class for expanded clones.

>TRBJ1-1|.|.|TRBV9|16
CASSVGIYDKNTEAFF
TGTGCCAGCAGCGTAGGGATTTACGACAAGAACACTGAAGCTTTCTTT
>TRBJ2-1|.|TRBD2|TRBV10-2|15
CASSESGGAYNEQFF
TGCGCCAGCAGTGAGTCCGGGGGGGCCTACAATGAGCAGTTCTTC
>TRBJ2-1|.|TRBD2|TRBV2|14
CASRLAGVPNEQFF
TGTGCCAGCAGGCTAGCGGGGGTGCCCAATGAGCAGTTCTTC
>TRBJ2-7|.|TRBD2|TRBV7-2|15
CASSLDAGGPYEQYF
TGTGCCAGCAGCTTAGACGCGGGAGGACCATACGAGCAGTACTTC
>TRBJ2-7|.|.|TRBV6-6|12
CASSFTPYEQYF
TGTGCCAGCAGTTTTACTCCTTACGAGCAGTACTTC
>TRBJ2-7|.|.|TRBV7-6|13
CASSLDSTYEQYF
TGTGCCAGCAGCTTGGACAGCACCTACGAGCAGTACTTC
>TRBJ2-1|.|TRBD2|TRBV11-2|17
CASSLDPSGRTYNEQFF
TGTGCCAGCAGCTTAGATCCAAGCGGGAGGACCTACAATGAGCAGTTCTTC
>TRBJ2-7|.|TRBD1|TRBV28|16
CASRPKTGFTVYEQYF
TGTGCCAGCAGGCCTAAGACAGGGTTTACTGTCTACGAGCAGTACTTC
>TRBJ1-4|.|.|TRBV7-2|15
CASSLAEGISEKLFF
TGTGCCAGCAGCTTAGCAGAGGGAATAAGTGAAAAACTGTTTTTT
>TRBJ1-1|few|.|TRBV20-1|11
CSASGAGSAFF
TGCAGTGCTAGTGGCGCGGGGTCGGCTTTCTTT
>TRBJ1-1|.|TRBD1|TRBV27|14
CASRDRMGNTEAFF
TGTGCCAGCAGGGACAGGATGGGGAACACTGAAGCTTTCTTT